These 29 T cell receptor beta chains originate from one sample sequenced in a study of blood T cells in healthy people across ages. The use of a sample-barcoded 5' primer and a J-beta primer mix characterized a second PCR of roughly 7 to 11 cycles. TCRdb re-analysed the 5' RACE reads in MiXCR, keeping a single row per CDR3 protein. The top ten hold approximately 10% of the sample, which has roughly 1.6 million distinct CDR3 sequences, 34% seen once. Specimen: blood. These TCRs come from a woman in her 30s in good health.

Details on this clonotype: One end of the junction varies from germline; a read error may be responsible. This chain links TRBV6-5 with TRBJ2-7; 7 positions match TRBD1. Germline assignment: CDR1 MNHEY and CDR2 SVGAGI. CDR3 length equals 14 residues. The CDR3 region is CASSSGTVTYERYF. The CDR3 nucleotides read TGTGCCAGCAGTTCCGGGACAGTGACCTACGAGCGGTACTTC.

J is TRBJ2-1 and V is TRBV9, with D perhaps TRBD1 or TRBD2 (6 bases each). Germline CDR1 is SGDLS and CDR2 is YYNGEE. There are 16 residues in the CDR3. The ends were cut back, 3 bases at V and 7 bases at J, with 20 bases in the middle. The CDR3 sequence is CASSAGAGSTPNEQFF. The CDR3, as DNA: TGTGCCAGCAGCGCGGGGGCGGGGTCAACCCCGAATGAGCAGTTCTTC.

Notes on this clonotype: A much larger clone is a single base away; this may be a read error. This chain uses TRBV10-3 with TRBJ2-7; TRBD1 is a possible D gene (6 bases). V was clipped by 7 bases and J by 6 bases, with 25 bases between them. CDR3 length: 16 amino acids. The germline V gene has CDR1 ENHRY and CDR2 SYGVKD. CDR3 sequence: CAITERTDNIGGEQYF. The CDR3 nucleotides are TGTGCCATCACCGAAAGGACAGACAATATAGGGGGCGAGCAGTACTTC.

This chain links TRBV9 with TRBJ2-1; possible D gene TRBD1, 6 bases. V was pared by 0 bases and J by 5 bases, with 18 bases between. The CDR3 runs 17 residues. The germline V gene has CDR1 SGDLS and CDR2 YYNGEE. Written as DNA, the CDR3 is TGTGCCAGCAGCGTAGTATCGGGACCAGGGGCCAACAATGAGCAGTTCTTC. Protein product: CASSVVSGPGANNEQFF.

The rearrangement links TRBV11-2 to TRBJ2-1; D remains unclear. Germline assignment: CDR1 SGHAT and CDR2 FQNNGV. Trimming cost V 1 base and J 5 bases, with 6 bases left between them. The CDR3 extends over 13 amino acids. The CDR3 DNA reads TGTGCCAGCAGCTTAGGTTTCCACAATGAGCAGTTCTTC. Translated, it gives CASSLGFHNEQFF.

The J gene is TRBJ2-2, the V gene TRBV20-1; 10 nucleotides line up with TRBD1. The CDR3 sequence is 15 residues long. The germline gives CDR1 DFQATT, CDR2 SNEGSKA (reference sequence). Unmatched junction bases numbered 2, after V lost 0 bases and J lost 4 bases. In nucleotides, the CDR3 is TGCAGTGCTAGAGACCGACAGGGGGCCACCGGGGAGCTGTTTTTT. Translating gives CSARDRQGATGELFF.

This sequence joins TRBV30 and TRBJ2-7; D is unresolved. Germline V gives CDR1 GTSNPN, CDR2 SVGIG (reference sequence). The V gene lost 5 bases and the J gene lost 2 bases, with 10 bases spanning the gap. The CDR3 is 12 amino acids. Here the CDR3 DNA reads TGTGCCTGGCGTCAAGGCACCTACGAGCAGTACTTC. Encoded protein: CAWRQGTYEQYF.

V is TRBV9 and J is TRBJ2-5; TRBD1 matches 10 bases. With 0 bases clipped from V and 1 base from J, the junction kept 3 bases outside the gene matches. In germline, CDR1 is SGDLS, CDR2 YYNGEE. There are 16 residues in the CDR3. The CDR3 region has the DNA TGTGCCAGCAGCGTAGGGACAGGGGGGACCCAAGAGACCCAGTACTTC. This translates into CASSVGTGGTQETQYF.

The gene calls are TRBV4-1 and TRBJ2-7; D may be TRBD1 or TRBD2 (6 bases each). Germline V gives CDR1 MGHRA, CDR2 YSYEKL. The germline V and J ends were trimmed by 1 base and 6 bases, with 13 bases remaining between them. This CDR3 region has 14 residues. The CDR3 sequence is CASSQVRGQGEQYF. In DNA form, the CDR3 reads TGCGCCAGCAGCCAAGTTCGGGGGCAGGGCGAGCAGTACTTC.

V gene TRBV24-1 combines with J gene TRBJ1-1; no definite D call. This CDR3 comprises 15 residues. CDR1 and CDR2 (germline): KGHDR, SFDVKD. V was shortened by 2 bases and J by 5 bases, with 14 bases between the two germline ends. The CDR3 region has the DNA TGTGCCACCAGTGATTCTAACGGGCCAGCAACTGAAGCTTTCTTT. Translating it yields CATSDSNGPATEAFF.

Only a few counts were recorded for this clonotype. The chain recombines TRBV3-1 with TRBJ2-1, with 12 bases aligning to TRBD2. The CDR3 sequence is 15 residues long. From germline, CDR1 is LGHDT and CDR2 YNNKEL (reference sequence). With 5 bases clipped from V and 8 bases from J, the junction kept 7 bases outside the gene matches. CDR3 amino acids: CASSASSGGAYEQFF. The CDR3 region has the DNA TGTGCCAGCAGCGCCTCTAGCGGGGGGGCGTATGAGCAGTTCTTC.

The chain uses TRBV14 and TRBJ2-1, with 7 bases aligning to TRBD2. Trimming cost V 0 bases and J 4 bases; bases outside gene matches: 6. The germline V gene has CDR1 SGHDN and CDR2 FVKESK. The length of the CDR3 is 16 residues. CDR3 nucleotide sequence: TGTGCCAGCAGCCAAGATCTGGGCGGGGGATACAATGAGCAGTTCTTC. Protein product: CASSQDLGGGYNEQFF.

Comment on this clonotype: The junction departs from the called germline gene at one end, perhaps through a read error. The gene calls are TRBV4-1 and TRBJ2-1, with D perhaps assigned TRBD1 or TRBD2 (5 bases each). The CDR3 contains 17 residues. Germline CDR1 MGHRA, CDR2 YSYEKL. The CDR3, as DNA: TGCGCCAGCAGCCAAGGTGTCCCGGGACCAACCTACAGTGAGCAGTTCTTC. Amino acid sequence: CASSQGVPGPTYSEQFF.

This clonotype appeared a few times. This sequence joins TRBV12-3 or TRBV12-4 and TRBJ1-2; maybe TRBD1 (5 bases). V was pared by 3 bases and J by 6 bases, with 14 bases between. This CDR3 spans 14 amino acids. The CDR3 loop reads CASSFTDSRNGYTF. CDR3 DNA: TGTGCCAGCAGTTTTACTGACAGTCGCAATGGCTACACCTTC.

This clonotype has just a few counts. This chain links TRBV10-2 with TRBJ2-5; D is possibly TRBD1 (6 bases). The CDR3 spans 18 residues. Germline CDR1 WSHSY, CDR2 SAAADI. Between the trimmed V and J ends, which lost 6 bases and 7 bases, there was a span of 30 bases. CDR3 in DNA: TGCGCCAGCAGCCTCCCGAACCAGGGGTATAGTCAAACAGGGACCCAGTACTTC. This translates into CASSLPNQGYSQTGTQYF.

This clonotype has a single count. Germline and junction disagree at one end, which may indicate a read error. The CDR3 is CAGSPRDRGTEAFF. The CDR3 DNA reads TGTGCCGGCAGTCCCCGGGACAGAGGGACTGAAGCTTTCTTT. V is TRBV12-3 or TRBV12-4 and J is TRBJ1-1; TRBD1 matches at 7 bases. The CDR3 contains 14 residues.

A word on this clonotype: Just one base apart from a much larger clone, this may be a read error. CDR3 sequence (DNA): TGTACCAGCAGCTTAGTCGGATTGGGCAGACACTCCTACGAGCAGTACTTC. Its protein is CTSSLVGLGRHSYEQYF. The chain links TRBV7-2 to TRBJ2-7, with D hard to call. This CDR3 spans 17 amino acids. Germline lookup yields CDR1 SGHTA and CDR2 FQGNSA. Trimming cost V 1 base and J 0 bases, with 16 bases left between them.

A word on this clonotype: A read error may explain this, as a much larger clone is one base away. This chain joins TRBV12-3 or TRBV12-4 and TRBJ2-7; 8 bases map to TRBD2. CDR3 length: 14 residues. Here the CDR3 reads CASSAGGGSYGQYF. The CDR3 nucleotides read TGTGCCAGCAGTGCGGGGGGCGGGAGTTACGGGCAGTACTTC.

The chain employs TRBV6-1 and TRBJ1-1; D might be TRBD1 (6 bases). Trimming pared 1 base from V and 4 bases from J, leaving 13 bases between. This CDR3 is 15 amino acids long. Germline V gene lookup returns CDR1 MNHNS and CDR2 SASEGT. CDR3 sequence: CASSEVGGLGTEAFF. The CDR3 region has the DNA TGTGCCAGCAGTGAAGTTGGGGGGCTGGGCACTGAAGCTTTCTTT.

Only a few counts were recorded for this clonotype. This chain joins TRBV6-1 and TRBJ2-1; D tentatively fits TRBD1 or TRBD2 (5 bases each). Germline CDR1 reads MNHNS; CDR2 reads SASEGT. V dropped 10 bases and J dropped 3 bases, with 16 bases sitting between them. The CDR3 sequence is 14 residues long. The CDR3 is CAIGTAVFYNEQFF. The CDR3 DNA reads TGTGCCATCGGGACGGCCGTTTTCTACAATGAGCAGTTCTTC.

The rearrangement links TRBV4-1 to TRBJ2-1, with D uncertain. The CDR3 sequence is 19 residues long. Germline V CDR1 and CDR2: MGHRA, YSYEKL. V lost 0 bases and J lost 1, with 19 bases in between. For the CDR3, the DNA is TGCGCCAGCAGCCAAGAACGGAAGGAGCTCCTATCTTCCTACAATGAGCAGTTCTTC. Translation gives CASSQERKELLSSYNEQFF.

The rearrangement links TRBV3-1 to TRBJ1-1; TRBD1 aligns across 8 bases. CDR3 length: 14 amino acids. V lost 7 bases and J lost 3; bases outside the gene matches: 7. CDR1 LGHDT and CDR2 YNNKEL come from the germline V gene (reference sequence). The CDR3 DNA sequence: TGTGCCAGCAACGGACAGGGATCGGACACTGAAGCTTTCTTT. This gives the protein CASNGQGSDTEAFF.

A word on this clonotype: One end of the junction fails to match germline, which may point to a read error. V gene TRBV7-3 combines with J gene TRBJ1-1; D call uncertain. Germline CDR1 SGHTA, CDR2 FQGTGA. The CDR3 is 14 residues long. CDR3 sequence (DNA): TGTGCCAGCAGCTTATTAGGGTCGAACACTGAAGATTTCTTT. It is translated as CASSLLGSNTEDFF.

V is TRBV15 and J is TRBJ2-5; 12 bases line up with TRBD1. This CDR3 region has 14 residues. Germline loops: CDR1 LNHNV, CDR2 YYDKDF (reference sequence). V dropped 5 bases and J dropped 5; count of bases not matched to a gene: 3. In DNA form, the CDR3 reads TGTGCCACCAGCGGGACAGGGGGCTGGGAGACCCAGTACTTC. As protein: CATSGTGGWETQYF.

This clonotype was seen a handful of times. The J gene is TRBJ2-1, the V gene TRBV28; no reliable D call. Germline loops: CDR1 MDHEN, CDR2 SYDVKM. CDR3 length equals 12 residues. Trimming left V 1 base short and J 6 bases short, with 4 bases between. The DNA for the CDR3 is TGTGCCAGCAGTTTATTATTCAATGAGCAGTTCTTC. This gives the protein CASSLLFNEQFF.

This clonotype has more than one count but fewer than ten. J is TRBJ2-1 and V is TRBV20-1, with TRBD2 matching over 7 bases. With 3 bases clipped from V and 5 bases from J, the junction kept 10 bases outside the gene matches. The CDR3 is 15 amino acids. Germline V gene data show CDR1 as DFQATT and CDR2 as SNEGSKA (reference sequence). CDR3 loop: CSASSLAVGHNEQFF. In DNA form, the CDR3 reads TGCAGTGCTAGTTCCCTAGCGGTCGGGCACAATGAGCAGTTCTTC.

The V call is TRBV29-1, the J call TRBJ1-2, with D possibly TRBD1 on 6 matching bases. The CDR3 extends over 12 amino acids. Trimming removed 2 bases at V and 2 bases at J, with 6 bases between. In germline, CDR1 is SQVTM, CDR2 ANQGSEA. DNA of the CDR3: TGCAGCGTTGAAAGGGGGAACTATGGCTACACCTTC. Translated: CSVERGNYGYTF.

The rearrangement joins TRBV11-1 to TRBJ2-1; 7 bases line up with TRBD2. With 6 bases clipped from V and 10 bases from J, the junction kept 9 bases outside the gene matches. This CDR3 spans 13 amino acids. Germline lookup yields CDR1 SGHAT and CDR2 FQDESV (reference sequence). The CDR3 is CASSLGRGSEQFF. As DNA, the CDR3 is TGTGCCAGCAGTCTCGGGCGGGGGAGCGAGCAGTTCTTC.

The table lists this clonotype with a few counts. One end of the junction varies from germline; a read error may be responsible. The rearrangement joins TRBV5-6 to TRBJ2-7; no definite D call. CDR1 is SGHDT, CDR2 YYEEEE, per germline. This CDR3 comprises 12 residues. CDR3 coding DNA: TGTGCCAGCAGCTTGGGGTCCTCCGAGCAGTACTTC. Amino acid sequence: CASSLGSSEQYF.